This T cell receptor (beta chain) was identified in a study of T cell responses to AZD1222 COVID-19 vaccine. Study details: Pooling was applied to second doses at about 4 or about 12 weeks. Whole-study results and caveats: The donor cohort was predominantly white British with a female majority, and clonal diversity may have been underestimated. The study identified only a handful of AZD1222 recipients as seropositive at baseline.

Clones were sequenced by immunoSEQ multiplex PCR, and TCRdb holds only the in-frame ones, with some missing. The sample holds some 180,000 clones, around 90% seen once. Regarding this clone: As yet, its antigen is unknown.

Trimming pared 2 bases from V and 6 bases from J, leaving 8 bases between. Germline V lookup: CDR1 MNHEY, CDR2 SVGAGI. This CDR3 has 14 residues. Sequencing used peripheral blood, obtained on day 0 of AZD1222 vaccination. The chain is built from TRBV6-5 and TRBJ1-6, with D maybe TRBD1 (5 bases). This receptor was obtained from an adult in good health. The CDR3: CASSYTDSNSPLHF. The CDR3 bases are TGTGCCAGCAGTTACACCGACAGTAATTCACCCCTCCACTTT.